This is a list of T cell receptor beta chains from one sample in a study of Graves' ophthalmopathy and Graves' hyperthyroidism. TCRdb reanalysed the multiplex PCR reads using MiXCR and keeps one entry per CDR3 protein. The table lists some 750,000 distinct CDR3 sequences, 35% to 50% of them singletons, with less than 55% in the top ten. Specimen: peripheral blood. The source of these receptors is an adult man with Graves' ophthalmopathy. The CDR3 runs from the conserved cysteine through the conserved F or W. A D gene is named only where the DNA matches it firmly. Size is stated for part of the rows, as once, few or many counts, or as a class when the clone is expanded.

d_call clone_size j_call v_call cdr3_nt cdr3_aa
NA NA TRBJ1-1 TRBV7-9 TGTGCCAGCAGCTTAGGACAGAGGATCACTGAAGCTTTCTTT CASSLGQRITEAFF
NA NA TRBJ2-7 TRBV12-3/TRBV12-4 TGTGCCAGCAGTTTAGAATTCGGGCCGAACTCCTACGAGCAGTACTTC CASSLEFGPNSYEQYF
NA few TRBJ1-1 TRBV6-6 TGTGCCAGCAGTTACGGTGTCGCAGCGAACACTGAAGCTTTCTTT CASSYGVAANTEAFF
NA few TRBJ1-1 TRBV5-4 TGTGCCAGCAGCCCGCGTTTGTACACTGAAGCTTTCTTT CASSPRLYTEAFF
NA NA TRBJ1-1 TRBV20-1 TGCAGTGCTAGCCGAAGGGAAGGTGGGAACACTGAAGCTTTCTTT CSASRREGGNTEAFF
TRBD1 NA TRBJ1-6 TRBV25-1 TGTGCCAGCAGCGGTCCGACAGGGGAGGATAATTCACCCCTCCACTTT CASSGPTGEDNSPLHF
NA few TRBJ1-6 TRBV20-1 TGCAGTGCTAGAGGGGTGGCTTATAATTCACCCCTCCACTTT CSARGVAYNSPLHF
NA NA TRBJ1-1 TRBV6-5 TGTGCCAGCAGTTACGAGGGCTTGAACACTGAAGCTTTCTTT CASSYEGLNTEAFF
TRBD1 NA TRBJ2-5 TRBV6-1 TGTGCCAGCAGCCAATACCCCGACAGGGGTAAGACCCAGTACTTC CASSQYPDRGKTQYF
NA few TRBJ2-2 TRBV24-1 TGTGCCACGACTCCGAGGGGCTTGTACACCGGGGAGCTGTTTTTT CATTPRGLYTGELFF
NA NA TRBJ1-4 TRBV11-2 TGTGGCAGCAGCTTAGACGGGGGCTATAATGAAAAACTGTTTTTT CGSSLDGGYNEKLFF
NA NA TRBJ2-2 TRBV7-9 TGTGCCAGCGGTTTCGCTGGGGAGCTGTTTTTT CASGFAGELFF
NA many TRBJ2-5 TRBV7-9 TGTGCCAGCAGCTTAATTGTTGAGGGACCCCAAGAGACCCAGTACTTC CASSLIVEGPQETQYF
NA many TRBJ1-4 TRBV10-3 TGTGCCATCAGTGATTCGGGGGTTGGCGAAAAACTGTTTTTT CAISDSGVGEKLFF
TRBD1 few TRBJ1-5 TRBV24-1 TGTGCCAGTCGCAGGGGGCAGCAGCCCCAGCATTTT CASRRGQQPQHF
TRBD1 many TRBJ2-5 TRBV7-2 TGTGCCAGCAGCTTGGGACAGGGGGAAGGAGAGACCCAGTACTTC CASSLGQGEGETQYF
NA NA TRBJ2-7 TRBV7-2 TGTGCCAGCAGCTTTCAGGCACCGGGAAACTACGAGCAGTACTTC CASSFQAPGNYEQYF
NA NA TRBJ1-4 TRBV25-1 TGTGCCAGCAAAGAAGACAGTACGGTGACTAATGAAAAACTGTTTTTT CASKEDSTVTNEKLFF
NA NA TRBJ2-2 TRBV24-1 TGTGCCACCAGTGATTATACAGCAAAGAACACCGGGGAGCTGTTTTTT CATSDYTAKNTGELFF
NA many TRBJ1-5 TRBV5-5 TGTGCCAGCAGCTTGGCCAGGGGAAGCAATCAGCCCCAGCATTTT CASSLARGSNQPQHF
TRBD1 few TRBJ2-7 TRBV7-2 TGTGCCAGCAGCCCATTCGGGACAGGCTACGAGCAGTACTTC CASSPFGTGYEQYF
TRBD1 NA TRBJ2-5 TRBV20-1 TGCAGTGCCCGGACAGGGGGTTGGGAGACCCAGTACTTC CSARTGGWETQYF
NA NA TRBJ2-3 TRBV10-3 TGTGCCATCAGATCGGGTCCTAAGGGAGATACGCAGTATTTT CAIRSGPKGDTQYF
NA few TRBJ2-2 TRBV20-1 TGCAGTGCTAGAGCGTCCAGGGGCGACACCGGGGAGCTGTTTTTT CSARASRGDTGELFF
NA few TRBJ2-5 TRBV7-9 TGTGCCAGCAGCTTCCCCGGCTCCGGGGGGACCCAGTACTTC CASSFPGSGGTQYF
TRBD1 few TRBJ1-6 TRBV12-3/TRBV12-4 TGTGCCAGCAGCGGGGACAGGGGGGTTCTGGATTCACCCCTCCACTTT CASSGDRGVLDSPLHF
TRBD2 few TRBJ2-3 TRBV2 TGTGCCAAAAAGCGGGGAGATACGCAGTATTTT CAKKRGDTQYF
NA NA TRBJ1-3 TRBV29-1 TGCAGCGTGGGTGACAGCCGAGTCTCTGGAAACACCATATATTTT CSVGDSRVSGNTIYF
NA few TRBJ2-5 TRBV20-1 TGCAGTGCTAATGGGGGGCTTGGGGAGACCCAGTACTTC CSANGGLGETQYF
NA many TRBJ1-1 TRBV29-1 TGCAGCGTTGCAAAAAGGGGGGGCACTGAAGCTTTCTTT CSVAKRGGTEAFF
TRBD1 many TRBJ1-2 TRBV10-2 TGCGCCAGCAGTGTTACCGGACAGGGTGATGGCTACACCTTC CASSVTGQGDGYTF
NA NA TRBJ1-5 TRBV12-3/TRBV12-4 TGTGCCAGCAGTGCACAAAGGGGGGAAGGTCAGCCCCAGCATTTT CASSAQRGEGQPQHF
TRBD1 NA TRBJ1-2 TRBV25-1 TGCGCCAGCAGCCAGGAATACAGGGGTCCCGGCTACACCTTC CASSQEYRGPGYTF
NA NA TRBJ1-1 TRBV10-3 TGTGCCAGCAGGAACCCCAAGACAGGACCGAACACTGAAGCTTTCTTT CASRNPKTGPNTEAFF
TRBD1 NA TRBJ2-7 TRBV19 TGTGCCAGTAGTGAACCCTCCGGGACAGGATCTTACGAGCAGTACTTC CASSEPSGTGSYEQYF
NA few TRBJ1-6 TRBV6-4 TGTGCCAGCAGTGACGGTCCGGGTAATTCACCCCTCCACTTT CASSDGPGNSPLHF
NA many TRBJ1-2 TRBV12-3/TRBV12-4 TGTGCCAGCAGCCTAACAAGGGGCTACACCTTC CASSLTRGYTF
NA NA TRBJ1-5 TRBV4-1 TGCGCCAGCAGCCAAGATCCGGGACCTCGTCAGCCCCAGCATTTT CASSQDPGPRQPQHF
NA many TRBJ1-1 TRBV7-8 TGTGCCAGCAGCTTATATTTTCGGAACACTGAAGCTTTCTTT CASSLYFRNTEAFF
NA NA TRBJ1-2 TRBV19 TGTGCCAGTAGCCTTCCCGGGACGTCAAACTATGGCCACACCTTC CASSLPGTSNYGHTF
NA NA TRBJ1-2 TRBV10-3 TGTGCCATCAGTGAGTCTACACAGAACTATGGCTACACCTTC CAISESTQNYGYTF
TRBD2 NA TRBJ2-3 TRBV29-1 TGCAGCTTTGATAAGACTAGCGGGGGCCTCGTTCATCCGCAGTATTTT CSFDKTSGGLVHPQYF
NA many TRBJ1-6 TRBV9 TGTGCCAGCAGCGCCAAAGGTGGGTCACCCCTCCACTTT CASSAKGGSPLHF
NA NA TRBJ1-1 TRBV29-1 TGCAGCTTGGATGCGCAGTTCAACACTGAAGCTTTCTTT CSLDAQFNTEAFF